The 24 T cell receptor beta chains presented below share a single source sample, sequenced in a study of patients and donors after allogeneic stem cell transplantation. TCRdb ran MiXCR on the RT-PCR reads and lists one entry per CDR3 protein. The table shows some 960,000 distinct CDR3 sequences, with over 15% occurring only once. Specimen: blood, either unsorted or a sorted T cell fraction (not recorded which). The receptors here all came from a human donor who was either an allogeneic HSCT recipient or a stem cell or donor lymphocyte infusion donor (not recorded which). It is not recorded whose cells these are; they may come from a transplant donor.

The sample holds a few counts of this clonotype. The rearrangement joins TRBV3-1 to TRBJ1-3; D call uncertain. The CDR3 consists of 14 residues. Germline V lookup: CDR1 LGHDT, CDR2 YNNKEL (reference sequence). V lost 2 bases, J lost 5 bases, and 10 bases lay in between. CDR3 bases: TGTGCCAGCAGCCAACACAGTTGGAGAAACACCATATATTTT. This encodes CASSQHSWRNTIYF. The variable domain in full, with the rest retrieved from reference TRBV3-1 and TRBJ1-3, is DTAVSQTPKYLVTQMGNDKSIKCEQNLGHDTMYWYKQDSKKFLKIMFSYNNKELIINETVPNRFSPKSPDKAHLNLHINSLELGDSAVYFCASSQHSWRNTIYFGEGSWLTVV.

This clonotype was detected a few times. J is TRBJ2-7 and V is TRBV20-1; the D gene is possibly TRBD2 (6 bases). Trimming removed 3 bases at V and 7 bases at J, with 10 bases between. The CDR3 extends over 11 amino acids. Germline V lookup: CDR1 DFQATT, CDR2 SNEGSKA (reference sequence). The CDR3 coding sequence is TGCAGTGCTAGCCGTCTAGCGGAGCAGTACTTC. Its translation is CSASRLAEQYF.

The V gene is TRBV6-1, the J gene TRBJ1-1; TRBD1 matches 9 bases. The germline gives CDR1 MNHNS, CDR2 SASEGT. CDR3 size: 15 residues. Trimming removed 6 bases from V and 3 bases from J; junction bases left unmatched: 8. In DNA, the CDR3 is TGTGCCAGCAGGTCTCTAGGGACAGGGTACACTGAAGCTTTCTTT. It is translated as CASRSLGTGYTEAFF.

This chain connects TRBV11-1 to TRBJ2-5, with 10 bases lining up with TRBD2. CDR3 length: 18 residues. V was pared by 2 bases and J by 0 bases, with 9 bases of the junction left unmatched. CDR1 is SGHAT, CDR2 FQDESV, per germline (reference sequence). The CDR3 nucleotides read TGTGCCAGCAGCTTACGGCTAGCGGGGGCCGGGTACCAAGAGACCCAGTACTTC. This encodes CASSLRLAGAGYQETQYF.

The sample holds a few counts of this clonotype. This rearrangement joins TRBV10-3 to TRBJ2-3, with 7 bases fitting TRBD1. Germline V lookup: CDR1 ENHRY, CDR2 SYGVKD. This CDR3 is built from 14 residues. V trimming: 11 bases; J trimming: 2 bases; junction bases outside the gene matches: 10. In DNA form, the CDR3 reads TGTGCCTCCAAACAGGGACAGAACACAGATACGCAGTATTTT. It encodes CASKQGQNTDTQYF.

The chain joins TRBV20-1 to TRBJ2-5; 13 bases map to TRBD2. The CDR3 runs to 15 residues. With 6 bases clipped from V and 2 bases from J, the junction kept 6 bases outside the gene matches. Germline V gene lookup returns CDR1 DFQATT and CDR2 SNEGSKA (reference sequence). The CDR3 spells CSAGTSGMRQETQYF. The CDR3 DNA sequence: TGCAGTGCCGGGACTAGCGGGATGCGGCAAGAGACCCAGTACTTC.

This chain joins TRBV5-6 and TRBJ2-1; D is unclear. V was shortened by 3 bases and J by 10 bases, with 14 bases between the two germline ends. The length of the CDR3 is 13 residues. Germline assignment: CDR1 SGHDT and CDR2 YYEEEE. The CDR3 bases are TGTGCCAGCAGCTCGAGACTCGGCCGCGAGCAGTTCTTC. This gives the protein CASSSRLGREQFF.

The genes are TRBV4-3 and TRBJ1-2; D is unresolved. The V end was cut by 0 bases, the J end by 0 bases, with 11 bases between. Germline CDR1 and CDR2: LGHNA and YSLEER. The CDR3 runs 16 residues. CDR3 residues: CASSQDSEASNYGYTF. The CDR3 region has the DNA TGCGCCAGCAGCCAAGATAGCGAGGCATCTAACTATGGCTACACCTTC.

The V and J genes are TRBV3-1 and TRBJ2-5, with D possibly being TRBD1 or TRBD2 (6 bases each). Germline loops: CDR1 LGHDT, CDR2 YNNKEL (reference sequence). The CDR3 totals 15 residues. V lost 1 base to trimming and J lost 6 bases, with 15 bases between them. The CDR3 coding sequence is TGTGCCAGCAGCCAAGGTACGGGGGCGCGGAAGACCCAGTACTTC. Translated, it gives CASSQGTGARKTQYF.

V usage is TRBV2 and J usage is TRBJ1-5; D unresolved. Germline CDR1 is SNHLY and CDR2 is FYNNEI. CDR3 size: 14 residues. Trimming stripped 2 bases from V and 0 bases from J, with 5 bases between. The CDR3 region is CASSENYSNQPQHF. The CDR3 DNA is TGTGCCAGCAGTGAAAACTATAGCAATCAGCCCCAGCATTTT.

V usage is TRBV20-1 and J usage is TRBJ1-2; no reliable D call. V was clipped by 3 bases and J by 4 bases, with 21 bases between them. Germline V gene lookup returns CDR1 DFQATT and CDR2 SNEGSKA (reference sequence). This CDR3 contains 16 residues. DNA for the CDR3: TGCAGTGCTAGCCCGGTCAGACCTCGCCTATCCTATGGCTACACCTTC. As protein: CSASPVRPRLSYGYTF.

This chain connects TRBV3-1 to TRBJ2-1, with TRBD2 identical over 7 bases. The CDR3 is 14 residues long. The V segment lost 2 bases and the J segment 8 bases; nucleotides outside the gene matches: 6. Germline V CDR1 and CDR2: LGHDT, YNNKEL (reference sequence). CDR3 nucleotides: TGTGCCAGCAGCCAATTGACAAGCGGGGATGAGCAGTTCTTC. It yields the protein CASSQLTSGDEQFF.

This clonotype has more than one count but fewer than ten. The chain couples TRBV20-1 to TRBJ2-3; 11 bases match TRBD2. Germline CDR1 DFQATT, CDR2 SNEGSKA (reference sequence). This CDR3 is built from 14 residues. The ends lost 5 bases at V and 5 bases at J; junction bases unmatched: 6. CDR3 coding DNA: TGCAGTGCTTGTACTAGCGGGGGTGGAGATACGCAGTATTTT. Its translation is CSACTSGGGDTQYF.

This clonotype was found a few times. The V gene is TRBV24-1, the J gene TRBJ2-1; TRBD2 aligns across 13 bases. This CDR3 has 16 residues. Germline-derived CDR1 and CDR2 are KGHDR and SFDVKD. V shed 2 bases and J 9 bases; nucleotides not matched to a gene: 6. In DNA, the CDR3 is TGTGCCACCAGTGATTCGGGACTAGCGGGAAGGTCTGAGCAGTTCTTC. Protein sequence: CATSDSGLAGRSEQFF.

This sequence joins TRBV11-1 and TRBJ2-1; D perhaps matches TRBD2 (5 bases). CDR1 and CDR2 (germline): SGHAT, FQDESV (reference sequence). Deletions cut 5 bases from V and 7 bases from J, with 18 bases between. The CDR3 contains 15 residues. The CDR3 spells CASSPYAGGINEQFF. The CDR3 DNA follows: TGTGCCAGCAGCCCCTATGCCGGAGGTATAAATGAGCAGTTCTTC.

The chain uses TRBV11-2 and TRBJ1-1; perhaps TRBD1 as D (6 bases). Trimming took off 6 bases at V and 1 base at J, with 15 bases between the two ends. Germline CDR1 SGHAT, CDR2 FQNNGV. This CDR3 has 15 residues. The CDR3 region is CASSPSDRWNTEAFF. Written as DNA, the CDR3 is TGTGCCAGCAGTCCTAGCGACAGGTGGAACACTGAAGCTTTCTTT.

This clonotype was seen a few times. V is TRBV11-2 and J is TRBJ2-7, with 10 bases identical to TRBD2. The CDR3 is 14 amino acids. Germline loops: CDR1 SGHAT, CDR2 FQNNGV. V was pared by 3 bases and J by 7 bases, with 6 bases of the junction left unmatched. CDR3 loop: CASSFSGGPEEQYF. The CDR3 DNA is TGTGCCAGCAGCTTTAGCGGGGGGCCCGAGGAGCAGTACTTC.

This clonotype appeared a few times. The rearrangement links TRBV4-2 to TRBJ1-2; 9 positions match TRBD1. The V gene end was trimmed by 5 bases and the J gene end by 3 bases; junction bases not matched to a gene: 7. Germline V gene lookup returns CDR1 LGHNA and CDR2 YNFKEQ. This CDR3 contains 15 residues. This CDR3 is CASSVHRGPDYGYTF. CDR3 coding DNA: TGTGCCAGCAGCGTCCACAGGGGGCCAGACTATGGCTACACCTTC.

This clonotype was seen more than once but under ten times. This CDR3 reads CASSQGTSGNTIYF. The DNA of the CDR3 is TGTGCCAGCAGTCAGGGGACCTCTGGAAACACCATATATTTT. V gene TRBV6-1 combines with J gene TRBJ1-3, with a weak D call TRBD1 (6 bases). The ends were cut back, 5 bases at V and 0 bases at J, with 8 bases in the middle. Per germline, CDR1 MNHNS and CDR2 SASEGT. This CDR3 region has 14 residues.

This clonotype was seen repeatedly, ten times or more. The CDR3 nucleotides read TGTGCCAGCAGTGAAGTAAGCAGCAATCAGCCCCAGCATTTT. It specifies CASSEVSSNQPQHF. The chain uses TRBV6-1 and TRBJ1-5; D not resolved. Germline V gene lookup returns CDR1 MNHNS and CDR2 SASEGT. The ends were cut back, 1 base at V and 1 base at J, with 5 bases in the middle. The CDR3 loop spans 14 amino acids.

The chain has TRBV20-1 and TRBJ2-7, with 11 nucleotides matching TRBD2. The ends lost 3 bases at V and 4 bases at J; junction bases unmatched: 8. The germline gives CDR1 DFQATT, CDR2 SNEGSKA (reference sequence). The CDR3 has 15 residues. CDR3 residues: CSASRLAGGRYEQYF. CDR3 nucleotides: TGCAGTGCTAGCCGCCTAGCGGGAGGTCGGTACGAGCAGTACTTC.

The V and J genes are TRBV18 and TRBJ1-5; 11 bases align to TRBD1. CDR1 and CDR2 from the germline V gene are KGHSH and LQKENI. V gave up 3 bases and J gave up 5 bases; unmatched junction bases: 3. This CDR3 contains 15 residues. The CDR3 nucleotides are TGTGCCAGCTCACCGGACAGGGGGCGATATCAGCCCCAGCATTTT. As protein: CASSPDRGRYQPQHF.

This clonotype was seen only a few times. This chain links TRBV29-1 with TRBJ2-3, with 7 bases matching TRBD1. The CDR3 is 13 residues long. Unmatched junction bases numbered 3, after V lost 5 bases and J lost 1 base. Germline V gene sequence: CDR1 SQVTM, CDR2 ANQGSEA. The CDR3 bases are TGCAGCGTTACCGGACAGGGCACAGATACGCAGTATTTT. The encoded protein is CSVTGQGTDTQYF.

This clonotype has only a few counts. This chain uses TRBV3-1 with TRBJ2-1; D gene uncertain. Germline V gives CDR1 LGHDT, CDR2 YNNKEL (reference sequence). Deletions cut 2 bases from V and 6 bases from J, with 14 bases between. The CDR3 extends over 15 amino acids. This CDR3 is CASSQSRTSGNEQFF. CDR3 bases: TGTGCCAGCAGCCAAAGTCGAACCTCGGGCAATGAGCAGTTCTTC.